This T cell receptor beta chain emerged from a study of blood T cell repertoires in COVID-19 (dated by TCRdb to between 2020 and 2021). Describing the broader study: The collaborator samples originated in the United States, Italy and Spain and spanned the acute and convalescent phases of COVID-19. Where available, HLA class I and class II types were obtained from metadata supplied by the sample provider rather than from assay-based typing. The material from the prospective study consisted of cDNA or gDNA derived from T cells, B-cell-depleted T cells, or PBMCs. The repertoires were released in a freely available public database meant as a resource for research on the immune response to SARS-CoV-2. The sample metadata nearly always contained a de-identified subject ID, COVID-19 status, age in years and sex. The dataset comprised deeply sampled blood TCRbeta repertoires from subjects exposed to, actively infected with, or recovered from COVID-19. The samples were drawn from two sources: the first 160 participants of the ongoing ImmuneRACE study, and 1,000 to 1,500 subjects contributed by 6 global collaborators. The paper's findings and limits, for the study overall: Clinical and demographic metadata were provided uncurated, with the amount varying by source and participant.

Each collaborating institution followed its own protocols to collect whole blood in K2EDTA tubes. For TCRbeta analysis, collaborators shipped samples as frozen whole blood, isolated PBMCs, or DNA extracted from either of those sample types. The CDR3 goes from the cysteine to the phenylalanine over 13 residues. The read is trimmed to its CDR3 DNA, 39 bases read in frame from base 1. A distance of 14 bases separates the germline ends of V and J, which lose 8 bases and 3 bases respectively. The germline V gene specifies MNHEY as CDR1 and SVGAGI as CDR2. Worth noting for this clone: What this receptor recognizes is not known. Base qualities are missing; no much larger clone stands one base away.

The immunoSEQ Assay, a bias-controlled multiplex PCR, was used to amplify TCRbeta CDR3 regions from genomic DNA. Turning to the authors' computational methods: The number of nucleated cells in each sample was estimated by amplification of reference gene primers within the assay. Sequence reads were collapsed and filtered to measure the absolute abundance of every unique TCRbeta CDR3 rearrangement. Productive Simpson clonality was computed per sample as the square root of Simpson's diversity index over productive rearrangements. In its TCRdb copy, this immuneACCESS table keeps in-frame sequences only and misses some clones. Where compared with another copy, unresolved V genes explain less than half of these, and the others have no known cause. D and trimming come from the DNA, and the V and J calls and clone size come from that table. For this sample the table gives more than 150,000 clones, of which less than 90% were detected only once. The ten most abundant clones make up roughly 4% of the sample.

The sequence is built from TRBV6-5 and TRBJ2-7; the D region possibly corresponds to TRBD1 (7 bases align). This receptor was taken from a woman in her seventies with acute or convalescent COVID-19. Input material: peripheral blood. The encoded CDR3 is CASAGQTLYEQYF. The bases read TGTGCCAGCGCGGGACAGACGCTCTACGAGCAGTACTTC.